This T cell receptor (beta chain) appears in the sequencing data of a study of cytomegalovirus exposure and HLA in healthy donors. Study-level results: Fewer than 200 TCR beta chains were listed as cytomegalovirus-associated. The authors excluded some V segments, including TRBV6-2 and TRBV6-3, as indistinguishable. In a later analysis, a missense DCLRE1C variant was linked to TCR beta V- and J-gene trimming.

60 Vbeta and 13 Jbeta primers were used in PCR. The data were produced by immunoSEQ multiplex PCR, yet TCRdb's version contains in-frame clones alone and is incomplete. Altogether roughly 170,000 clones are present, roughly 78% being singletons, with the ten largest covering 0.65%. The CDR3 spans 16 residues. Germline assignment: CDR1 MNHEY and CDR2 SMNVEV (reference sequence). Trimming took off 2 bases at V and 0 bases at J, with 12 bases between the two ends. As for this clone: No antigen is known for it.

This sequence originates from a boy aged 10-17 years in good health and CMV-seronegative. V gene TRBV27 combines with J gene TRBJ2-3, with a weak D call TRBD1 (6 bases). Sequencing input: PBMCs. DNA of the CDR3: TGTGCCAGCAGTTTAGGACAGTTCCGTAGCACAGATACGCAGTATTTT. Translation: CASSLGQFRSTDTQYF.